The subject of this entry is one T cell receptor (beta chain). The target antigen is unknown. Investigators isolated RNA and reverse transcribed it into cDNA to act as the sequencing template. The protocol was immunoSEQ multiplex PCR, while the TCRdb copy is restricted to in-frame clones and leaves out a portion. The sample contains 6,000 to 8,500 clones, 55% to 75% of which appear only once. The data derive from a study of CD8+ T cells in alopecia areata. The CDR3 is 13 amino acids. The V gene lost 6 bases and the J gene lost 6 bases, with 15 bases spanning the gap. Germline loops: CDR1 LNHDA, CDR2 SQIVND (reference sequence). Study conclusions and caveats: Whereas mice showed it more clearly, TCR sharing across patients was murkier, possibly because of HLA. Clonality exceeded that of normal scalp in lesional scalp, most notably in alopecia totalis/universalis.

Researchers sorted CD4+ cells into CD25+CD127- cells for five or six patients. Both peripheral blood and punch biopsies of lesional scalp skin were obtained from patients who had alopecia areata. Sequenced: CD4+ Tregs sorted from blood. The chain recombines TRBV19 with TRBJ2-7, with D perhaps given as TRBD1 or TRBD2 (5 bases each). The sequence was obtained from a human donor with alopecia areata. Written as DNA, the CDR3 is TGTGCCAGTAGGCCCTGGGCAGGGACCGAGCAGTACTTC. Amino acids: CASRPWAGTEQYF.